This T cell receptor beta chain came from a study of blood T cell repertoires in COVID-19. About the research overall: Whether acute or convalescent, the COVID-19 samples came from the United States, Italy and Spain.

This CDR3 is 12 amino acids long. The V segment lost 5 bases and the J segment 9 bases; nucleotides outside the gene matches: 7. The germline V gene encodes CDR1 GTSNPN and CDR2 SVGIG (reference sequence). Data came from immunoSEQ multiplex PCR; TCRdb stores just in-frame clones and leaves some out. The sample lists approximately 210,000 clones; almost 85% were seen once. The sample consisted of peripheral blood. The sequence was collected from a middle-aged woman with acute or convalescent COVID-19. This rearrangement joins TRBV30 to TRBJ2-1, with 7 nucleotides matching TRBD1. This CDR3 reads CAWDRVGSEQFF. The CDR3 nucleotides read TGTGCCTGGGACAGGGTCGGTTCTGAGCAGTTCTTC.